The present TCR beta chain was sequenced within a study of T cell responses to AZD1222 COVID-19 vaccine. V lost 2 bases and J lost 4, with 8 bases in between. This CDR3 contains 13 residues. Some clones are missing from TCRdb's copy, which holds only in-frame ones; the method was immunoSEQ multiplex PCR. The table records approximately 130,000 clones, over 85% of them present only once. The sample was peripheral blood, taken 28 days after the second AZD1222 dose. The source is an adult who received the AZD1222 COVID-19 vaccine. The chain recombines TRBV12-3 or TRBV12-4 with TRBJ1-2, with D possibly matching TRBD1 (6 bases). This CDR3 reads CASSLSGAYGYTF. For the CDR3, the DNA is TGTGCCAGCAGTTTATCGGGGGCCTATGGCTACACCTTC.